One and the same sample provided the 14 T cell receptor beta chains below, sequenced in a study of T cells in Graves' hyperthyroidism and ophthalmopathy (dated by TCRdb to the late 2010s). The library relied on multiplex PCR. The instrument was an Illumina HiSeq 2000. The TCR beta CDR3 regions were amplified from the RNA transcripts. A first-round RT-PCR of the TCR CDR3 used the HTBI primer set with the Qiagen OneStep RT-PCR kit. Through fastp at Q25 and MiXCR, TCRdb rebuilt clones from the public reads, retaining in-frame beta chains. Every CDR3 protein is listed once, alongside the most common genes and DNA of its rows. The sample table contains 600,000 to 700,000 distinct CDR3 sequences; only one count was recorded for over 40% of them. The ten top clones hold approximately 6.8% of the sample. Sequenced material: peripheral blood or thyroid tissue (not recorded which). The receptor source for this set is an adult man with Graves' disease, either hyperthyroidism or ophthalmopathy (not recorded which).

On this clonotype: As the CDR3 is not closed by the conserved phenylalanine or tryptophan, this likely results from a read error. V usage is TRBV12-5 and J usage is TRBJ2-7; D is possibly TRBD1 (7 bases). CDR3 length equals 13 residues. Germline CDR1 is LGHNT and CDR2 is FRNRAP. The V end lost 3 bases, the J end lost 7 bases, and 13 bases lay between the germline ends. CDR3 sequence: CASGFDRAGEQYL. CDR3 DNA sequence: TGTGCTAGTGGTTTTGACAGGGCGGGAGAGCAGTACCTC.

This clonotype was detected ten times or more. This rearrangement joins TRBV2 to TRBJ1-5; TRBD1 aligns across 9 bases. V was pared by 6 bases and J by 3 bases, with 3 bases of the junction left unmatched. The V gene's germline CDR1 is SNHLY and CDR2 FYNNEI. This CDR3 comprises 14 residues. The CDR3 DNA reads TGTGCCAGCAGCCGGGACAGGGACAATCAGCCCCAGCATTTT. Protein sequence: CASSRDRDNQPQHF.

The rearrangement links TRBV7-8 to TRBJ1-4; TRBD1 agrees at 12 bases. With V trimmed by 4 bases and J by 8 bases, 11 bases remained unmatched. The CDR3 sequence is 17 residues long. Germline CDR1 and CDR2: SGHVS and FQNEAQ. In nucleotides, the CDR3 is TGTGCCAGCAGCTCCAACCGGGACAGGGGGCCGAGGGAAAAACTGTTTTTT. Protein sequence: CASSSNRDRGPREKLFF.

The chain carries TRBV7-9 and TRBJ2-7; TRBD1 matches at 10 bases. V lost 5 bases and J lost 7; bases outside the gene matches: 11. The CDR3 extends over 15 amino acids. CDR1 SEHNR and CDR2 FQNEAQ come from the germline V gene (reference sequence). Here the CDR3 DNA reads TGTGCCAGCAGCCAAGGGGGACAGGGGACACGGGAGCAGTACTTC. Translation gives CASSQGGQGTREQYF.

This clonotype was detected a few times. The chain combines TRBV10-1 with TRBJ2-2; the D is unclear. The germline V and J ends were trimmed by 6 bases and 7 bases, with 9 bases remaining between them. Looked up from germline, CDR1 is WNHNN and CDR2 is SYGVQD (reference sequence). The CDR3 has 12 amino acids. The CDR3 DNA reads TGCGCCAGCAGAAAGTTAATCGGGGAGCTGTTTTTT. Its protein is CASRKLIGELFF.

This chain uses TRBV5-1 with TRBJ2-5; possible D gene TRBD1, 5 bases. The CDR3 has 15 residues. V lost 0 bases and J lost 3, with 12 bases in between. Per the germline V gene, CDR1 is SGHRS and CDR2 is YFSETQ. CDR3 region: CASSLGQLEEETQYF. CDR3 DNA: TGCGCCAGCAGCTTGGGACAGTTGGAAGAAGAGACCCAGTACTTC.

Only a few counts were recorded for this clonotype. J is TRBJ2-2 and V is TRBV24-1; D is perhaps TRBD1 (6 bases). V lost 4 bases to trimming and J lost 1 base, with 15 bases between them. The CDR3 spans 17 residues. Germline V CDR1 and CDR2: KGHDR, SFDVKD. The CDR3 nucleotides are TGTGCCACCAGTGACTACAGGGTTGGGATGAACACCGGGGAGCTGTTTTTT. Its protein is CATSDYRVGMNTGELFF.

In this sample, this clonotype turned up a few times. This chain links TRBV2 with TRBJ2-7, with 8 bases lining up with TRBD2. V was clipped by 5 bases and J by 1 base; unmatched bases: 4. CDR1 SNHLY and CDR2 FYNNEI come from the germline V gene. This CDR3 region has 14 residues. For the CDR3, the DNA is TGTGCCAGCAGTTATGGCGGGAGGTCCTACGAGCAGTACTTC. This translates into CASSYGGRSYEQYF. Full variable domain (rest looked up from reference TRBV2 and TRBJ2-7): EPEVTQTPSHQVTQMGQEVILRCVPISNHLYFYWYRQILGQKVEFLVSFYNNEISEKSEIFDDQFSVERPDGSNFTLKIRSTKLEDSAMYFCASSYGGRSYEQYFGPGTRLTVT.

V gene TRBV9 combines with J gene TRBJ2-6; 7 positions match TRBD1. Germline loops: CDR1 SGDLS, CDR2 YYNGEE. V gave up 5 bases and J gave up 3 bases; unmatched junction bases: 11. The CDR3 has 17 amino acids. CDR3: CASSDSNRGGGANVLTF. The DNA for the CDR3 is TGTGCCAGCAGTGATTCCAACAGGGGCGGTGGGGCCAACGTCCTGACTTTC.

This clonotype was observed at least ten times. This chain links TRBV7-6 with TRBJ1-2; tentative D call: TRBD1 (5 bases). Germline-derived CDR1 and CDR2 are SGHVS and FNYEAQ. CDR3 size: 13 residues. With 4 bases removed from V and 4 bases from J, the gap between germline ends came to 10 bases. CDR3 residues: CASSSGRVYGYTF. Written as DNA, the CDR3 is TGTGCCAGCAGCTCGGGACGGGTCTATGGCTACACCTTC. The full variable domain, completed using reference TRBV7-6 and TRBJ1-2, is GAGVSQSPRYKVTKRGQDVALRCDPISGHVSLYWYRQALGQGPEFLTYFNYEAQQDKSGLPNDRFSAERPEGSISTLTIQRTEQRDSAMYRCASSSGRVYGYTFGSGTRLTVV.

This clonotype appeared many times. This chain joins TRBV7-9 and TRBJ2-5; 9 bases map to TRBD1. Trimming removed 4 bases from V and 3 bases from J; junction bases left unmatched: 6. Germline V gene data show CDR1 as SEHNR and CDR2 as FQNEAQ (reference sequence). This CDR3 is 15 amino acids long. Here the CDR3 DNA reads TGTGCCAGCAGCTCGTGGGGACAGGGCGAAGAGACCCAGTACTTC. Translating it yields CASSSWGQGEETQYF.

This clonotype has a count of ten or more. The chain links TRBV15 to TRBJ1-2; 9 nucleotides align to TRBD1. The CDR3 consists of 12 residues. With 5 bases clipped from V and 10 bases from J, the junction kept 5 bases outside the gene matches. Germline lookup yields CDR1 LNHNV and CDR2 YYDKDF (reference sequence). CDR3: CATSVGQGDYTF. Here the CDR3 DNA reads TGTGCCACCAGCGTGGGACAGGGCGACTACACCTTC.

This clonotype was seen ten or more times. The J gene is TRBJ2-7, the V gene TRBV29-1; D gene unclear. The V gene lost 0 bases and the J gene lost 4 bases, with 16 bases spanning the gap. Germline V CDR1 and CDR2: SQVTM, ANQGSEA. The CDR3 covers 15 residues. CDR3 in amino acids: CSVEETKRGTYEQYF. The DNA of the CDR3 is TGCAGCGTTGAAGAGACCAAGCGCGGCACGTACGAGCAGTACTTC.

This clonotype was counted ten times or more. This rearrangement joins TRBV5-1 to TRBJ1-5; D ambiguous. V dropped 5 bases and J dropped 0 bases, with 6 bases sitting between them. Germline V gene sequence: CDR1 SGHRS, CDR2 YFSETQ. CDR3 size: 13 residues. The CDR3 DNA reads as TGCGCCAGCAGGATGAATAGCAATCAGCCCCAGCATTTT. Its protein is CASRMNSNQPQHF.